One sample yielded the 25 T cell receptor beta chains listed below, sequenced in a study of blood T cell repertoires in COVID-19. Profiled with immunoSEQ multiplex PCR; TCRdb holds only in-frame clones, not every one. Of about 170,000 clones in the sample, approximately 91% were seen once. Sequencing input: peripheral blood. The receptors were gathered from a man aged 18 to 30 with COVID-19, enrolled during active disease.

The V call is TRBV4-2, the J call TRBJ2-7; 7 bases are shared with TRBD1. J was trimmed by 2 bases and V by 1 base; bases with no gene match: 5. CDR1 is LGHNA, CDR2 YNFKEQ, per germline. This CDR3 spans 15 amino acids. The CDR3 DNA is TGTGCCAGCAGCCAAGTCGACAGGGAACCCTACGAGCAGTACTTC. Translating gives CASSQVDREPYEQYF.

This clone was observed a handful of times. This chain links TRBV5-1 with TRBJ1-1, with D maybe TRBD1 (5 bases). CDR1 is SGHRS and CDR2 is YFSETQ in the germline V gene. V was pared by 3 bases and J by 3 bases, with 9 bases between. This CDR3 is 13 amino acids long. CDR3 in amino acids: CASSSGFDTEAFF. In nucleotides, the CDR3 is TGCGCCAGCAGCTCAGGGTTCGACACTGAAGCTTTCTTT.

The genes are TRBV7-9 and TRBJ2-3, with 10 bases aligning to TRBD2. Trimming took 4 bases from V and 8 from J; bases not matched to a gene: 6. Germline V lookup: CDR1 SEHNR, CDR2 FQNEAQ (reference sequence). The CDR3 loop spans 14 amino acids. The CDR3 protein is CASSSSGRRGTQYF. CDR3 sequence (DNA): TGTGCCAGCAGCTCTAGCGGGAGACGCGGTACGCAGTATTTT.

The chain uses TRBV10-3 and TRBJ2-1, with TRBD2 matching over 9 bases. The ends lost 10 bases at V and 7 bases at J; junction bases unmatched: 14. The germline CDR1 and CDR2 sequences are ENHRY and SYGVKD. This CDR3 region has 15 residues. The CDR3 loop reads CATGRLAVIENEQFF. The CDR3 coding sequence is TGTGCCACCGGTCGACTAGCGGTTATTGAAAATGAGCAGTTCTTC.

The J gene is TRBJ2-7, the V gene TRBV5-4, with D perhaps matching TRBD1 (5 bases). The V and J ends lost 7 bases and 1 base respectively, with 15 bases between them. The CDR3 is 14 residues long. Germline CDR1 reads SGHNT; CDR2 reads YYREEE (reference sequence). The CDR3 sequence is CASGPWQGSYEQYF. The CDR3 region has the DNA TGTGCCAGCGGGCCCTGGCAGGGTTCCTACGAGCAGTACTTC.

This clone was seen more than once but under ten times. This chain links TRBV7-2 with TRBJ2-7, with D hard to call. Germline V gives CDR1 SGHTA, CDR2 FQGNSA. This CDR3 comprises 13 residues. The V end lost 0 bases, the J end lost 4 bases, and 7 bases lay between the germline ends. CDR3 DNA: TGTGCCAGCAGCTTAGCTACAGCATACGAGCAGTACTTC. Amino acids: CASSLATAYEQYF.

J is TRBJ2-3 and V is TRBV10-3, with 12 bases that match TRBD2. The V gene's germline CDR1 is ENHRY and CDR2 SYGVKD. CDR3 length equals 20 residues. Trimming removed 4 bases from V and 2 bases from J; junction bases left unmatched: 16. Here the CDR3 DNA reads TGTGCCATCAGTGTGGTGGCTAGCGGGAGGGCCGATAAGTTCACAGATACGCAGTATTTT. The encoded protein is CAISVVASGRADKFTDTQYF.

This chain connects TRBV27 to TRBJ1-5; the match to TRBD1 covers 8 bases. The CDR3 is 15 residues long. Germline-derived CDR1 and CDR2 are MNHEY and SMNVEV (reference sequence). The V segment lost 4 bases and the J segment 5 bases; nucleotides outside the gene matches: 7. The CDR3 DNA is TGTGCCAGCAGTTCGAGACAGGGGTGGGATCAGCCCCAGCATTTT. This translates into CASSSRQGWDQPQHF.

The chain has TRBV28 and TRBJ1-1; possibly TRBD1 for D (5 bases). CDR1 is MDHEN and CDR2 is SYDVKM in the germline V gene. The V and J ends lost 6 bases and 8 bases respectively, with 19 bases between them. The CDR3 extends over 14 amino acids. CDR3 DNA: TGTGCCAGCAGCGGGGGGGGTTGGGCTACCGAAGCTTTCTTT. The encoded protein is CASSGGGWATEAFF.

The chain is built from TRBV28 and TRBJ2-7; D gene ambiguous. Germline V gives CDR1 MDHEN, CDR2 SYDVKM. V dropped 2 bases and J dropped 1 base, with 9 bases sitting between them. This CDR3 contains 14 residues. Here the CDR3 reads CASSLTPNSYEQYF. The DNA of the CDR3 is TGTGCCAGCAGTTTAACTCCAAATTCCTACGAGCAGTACTTC.

The chain recombines TRBV7-9 with TRBJ2-7; possibly TRBD2 for D (7 bases). The germline CDR1 and CDR2 sequences are SEHNR and FQNEAQ (reference sequence). This CDR3 contains 15 residues. With 1 base removed from V and 0 bases from J, the gap between germline ends came to 10 bases. The DNA of the CDR3 is TGTGCCAGCAGCTTAGAGCGGGACAACTCCTACGAGCAGTACTTC. Protein sequence: CASSLERDNSYEQYF.

The chain couples TRBV28 to TRBJ2-3; perhaps TRBD1 as D (5 bases). This CDR3 is built from 16 residues. The V end lost 5 bases, the J end lost 4 bases, and 19 bases lay between the germline ends. Per the germline V gene, CDR1 is MDHEN and CDR2 is SYDVKM. CDR3 in amino acids: CASSRALGVEADTQYF. CDR3 in DNA: TGTGCCAGCAGTAGGGCCCTAGGGGTTGAGGCAGATACGCAGTATTTT.

V is TRBV16 and J is TRBJ2-1, with D tentatively TRBD1 (7 bases). CDR3 size: 16 residues. The germline V and J ends were trimmed by 5 bases and 0 bases, with 14 bases remaining between them. Per germline, CDR1 KGHSY and CDR2 FQNENV. The CDR3 DNA follows: TGTGCCAGCAGCGGGCACAGGGGACTCTCCTACAATGAGCAGTTCTTC. It translates to CASSGHRGLSYNEQFF.

Written as DNA, the CDR3 is TGCGCCAGCAGCCCCTCGGCAGGGGGCGTGGGATCTAATCGGGTAAAACTGTTTTTT. This gives the protein CASSPSAGGVGSNRVKLFF. The V gene is TRBV4-3, the J gene TRBJ1-4, with TRBD1 matching over 8 bases. This CDR3 region has 19 residues. J gave up 10 bases and V 4 bases, and 23 bases lay outside the gene matches. Germline-derived CDR1 and CDR2 are LGHNA and YSLEER.

The rearrangement links TRBV28 to TRBJ2-5; 10 bases are shared with TRBD1. Unmatched junction bases numbered 7, after V lost 8 bases and J lost 4 bases. The CDR3 is 14 amino acids. Germline assignment: CDR1 MDHEN and CDR2 SYDVKM. CDR3 sequence (DNA): TGTGCCAGCGTAAGGGACAGGGGCCCAGAGACCCAGTACTTC. Encoded protein: CASVRDRGPETQYF.

V is TRBV18 and J is TRBJ2-7; 9 nucleotides agree with TRBD2. Germline trimming cut 6 bases from V and 4 bases from J; bases unmatched to any gene: 7. The CDR3 is 14 residues long. The V gene's germline CDR1 is KGHSH and CDR2 LQKENI. The CDR3 loop is CASSLGLANYEQYF. DNA for the CDR3: TGTGCCAGCTCCCTAGGACTAGCGAATTACGAGCAGTACTTC.

The chain carries TRBV5-1 and TRBJ1-3, with a tentative D call TRBD1 (6 bases). The CDR3 extends over 14 amino acids. The V gene lost 2 bases and the J gene lost 4 bases, with 10 bases spanning the gap. CDR1 is SGHRS and CDR2 is YFSETQ in the germline V gene. CDR3 DNA sequence: TGCGCCAGCAGCTTACAGGGTGGGGGAAACACCATATATTTT. The encoded protein is CASSLQGGGNTIYF.

The chain uses TRBV28 and TRBJ1-3; weak D call: TRBD1 (5 bases). Trimming left V 5 bases short and J 2 bases short, with 22 bases between. Per germline, CDR1 MDHEN and CDR2 SYDVKM. This CDR3 has 18 residues. This chain's CDR3 is CASSIIPQGPSPGNTIYF. CDR3 sequence (DNA): TGTGCCAGCAGTATAATACCCCAGGGCCCCAGCCCTGGAAACACCATATATTTT.

The chain carries TRBV5-1 and TRBJ2-2, with a weak D call TRBD1 (5 bases). Germline CDR1 is SGHRS and CDR2 is YFSETQ. The CDR3 is 16 residues long. V gave up 2 bases and J gave up 4 bases, with 15 bases separating them. DNA for the CDR3: TGCGCCAGCAGCTTCCACTTCAGGGTTACCACCGGGGAGCTGTTTTTT. Translated, it gives CASSFHFRVTTGELFF.

This sequence joins TRBV6-1 and TRBJ1-2; perhaps TRBD1 as D (6 bases). Germline V gene lookup returns CDR1 MNHNS and CDR2 SASEGT. V lost 0 bases and J 14 bases, leaving 22 bases between the germline ends. The length of the CDR3 is 15 residues. The chain's CDR3 is CASSEASLVGTGKTF. In nucleotides, the CDR3 is TGTGCCAGCAGTGAAGCAAGTTTGGTGGGAACAGGGAAAACCTTC.

A remark on this clone: The same CDR3 arises from other DNA sequences in this sample as well. V gene TRBV3-1 (or the pseudogene TRBV3-2) combines with J gene TRBJ2-2; D remains unclear. Trimming cost V 1 base and J 0 bases, with 3 bases left between them. The CDR3 sequence is 14 residues long. In germline, CDR1 is LGHDT, CDR2 YNNKEL (reference sequence). The CDR3 region has the DNA TGTGCCAGCAGCCAAGTCGCGAACACCGGGGAGCTGTTTTTT. Translation gives CASSQVANTGELFF.

The V call is TRBV9, the J call TRBJ2-1, with TRBD2 identical over 13 bases. The J segment lost 4 bases and the V segment lost 4 bases, leaving 5 bases of the junction unmatched. Germline loops: CDR1 SGDLS, CDR2 YYNGEE. There are 16 residues in the CDR3. The CDR3 sequence: CASSPWTSGGYNEQFF. CDR3 sequence (DNA): TGTGCCAGCAGCCCTTGGACTAGCGGGGGTTACAATGAGCAGTTCTTC.

V usage is TRBV15 and J usage is TRBJ1-5; D is possibly TRBD1 (6 bases). CDR3 length: 13 residues. V lost 10 bases and J lost 3, with 13 bases in between. Germline V lookup: CDR1 LNHNV, CDR2 YYDKDF (reference sequence). CDR3 nucleotide sequence: TGTGCCATTACTGGGGGGGCCAATCAGCCCCAGCATTTT. It specifies CAITGGANQPQHF.

The gene calls are TRBV28 and TRBJ1-1, with a weak D call TRBD1 (5 bases). Between the trimmed V and J ends, which lost 8 bases and 1 base, there was a span of 14 bases. This CDR3 comprises 14 residues. The germline V gene encodes CDR1 MDHEN and CDR2 SYDVKM. The CDR3 spells CASGASAANTEAFF. CDR3 coding DNA: TGTGCCAGCGGGGCCTCCGCGGCGAACACTGAAGCTTTCTTT.

V usage is TRBV18 and J usage is TRBJ1-1; TRBD1 aligns across 7 bases. Germline V gene sequence: CDR1 KGHSH, CDR2 LQKENI. V shed 2 bases and J 4 bases; nucleotides not matched to a gene: 7. CDR3 length: 15 residues. CDR3 bases: TGTGCCAGCTCACCAAGACAGGGCGACGGCACTGAAGCTTTCTTT. Its translation: CASSPRQGDGTEAFF. Full variable domain (remainder filled in from reference TRBV18 and TRBJ1-1): NAGVMQNPRHLVRRRGQEARLRCSPMKGHSHVYWYRQLPEEGLKFMVYLQKENIIDESGMPKERFSAEFPKEGPSILRIQQVVRGDSAAYFCASSPRQGDGTEAFFGQGTRLTVV.